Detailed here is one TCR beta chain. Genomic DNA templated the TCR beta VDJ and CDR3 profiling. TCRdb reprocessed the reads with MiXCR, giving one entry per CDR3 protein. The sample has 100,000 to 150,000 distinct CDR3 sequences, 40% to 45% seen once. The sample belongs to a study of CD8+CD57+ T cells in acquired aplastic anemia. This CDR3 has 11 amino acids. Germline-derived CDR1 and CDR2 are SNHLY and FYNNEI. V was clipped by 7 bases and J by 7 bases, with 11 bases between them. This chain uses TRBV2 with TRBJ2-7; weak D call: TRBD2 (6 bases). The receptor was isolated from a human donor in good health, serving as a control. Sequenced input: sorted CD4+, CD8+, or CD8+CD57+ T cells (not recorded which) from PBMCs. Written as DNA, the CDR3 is TGTGCCAGCACGGGAGCGGCTGAGCAGTACTTC. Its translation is CASTGAAEQYF.